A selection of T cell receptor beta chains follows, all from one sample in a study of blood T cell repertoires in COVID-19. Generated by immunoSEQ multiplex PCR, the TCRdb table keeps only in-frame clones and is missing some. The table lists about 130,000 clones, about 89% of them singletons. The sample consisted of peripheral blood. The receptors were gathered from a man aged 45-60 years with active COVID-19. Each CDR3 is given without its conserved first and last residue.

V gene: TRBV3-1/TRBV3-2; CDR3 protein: ASSQAGRAQY
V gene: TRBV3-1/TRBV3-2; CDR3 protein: ASSQVAGQSEAF
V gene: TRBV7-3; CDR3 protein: ASSDGGPAVEQY
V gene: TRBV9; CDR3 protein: ASSVGEGRGNTIY
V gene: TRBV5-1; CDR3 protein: ASSPGQTQETQY
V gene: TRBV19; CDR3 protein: ASSSPGMGETQY
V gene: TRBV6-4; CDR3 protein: ASSSQPGLDYGYT
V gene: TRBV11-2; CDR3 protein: ASSLDHETGGLGETQY
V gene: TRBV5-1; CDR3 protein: ASSPGGGSSYNEQF
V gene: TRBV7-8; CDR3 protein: ASSIPLRLAGGNNEQF
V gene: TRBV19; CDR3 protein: ASSILQGNTEAF
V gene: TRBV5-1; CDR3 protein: ASSFAGGHNEQF
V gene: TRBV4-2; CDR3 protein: ASSQELAGGQEQF
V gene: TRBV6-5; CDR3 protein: ASSSGTPNTGELF
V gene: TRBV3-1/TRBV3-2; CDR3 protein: ASSQGGSNSPLH
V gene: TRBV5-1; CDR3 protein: ASSLSPSAQGARETQY
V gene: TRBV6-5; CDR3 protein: ASSYLAGDYEQY
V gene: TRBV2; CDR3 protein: ASSEKSPSGRETQY
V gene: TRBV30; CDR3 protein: AWAPDSFSNQPQH
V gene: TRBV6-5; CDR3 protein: ASVDRGLDTEAF
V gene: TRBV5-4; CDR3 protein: ASSQKGQGTISLGNTIY
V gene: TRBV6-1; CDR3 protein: ASSETTADSPLH
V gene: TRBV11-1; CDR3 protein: ASSLAGRSAGATDTQY
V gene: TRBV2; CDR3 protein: ASSPDRMNTEAF
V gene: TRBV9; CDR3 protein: ASSPTRTRENTEAF
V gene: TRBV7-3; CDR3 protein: ASSFPGTGGSNEQF
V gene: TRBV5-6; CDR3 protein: ASSLGTGTNEKLF
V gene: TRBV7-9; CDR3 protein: ASSWDRGPGEQY